This T cell receptor (beta chain) was obtained from a study of blood T cell repertoires in COVID-19. Across the study: There were acute and convalescent COVID-19 samples, and they came from the United States, Italy and Spain. PBMCs, B-cell-depleted T cells, or T cells provided the cDNA or gDNA that made up the material.

Authors' analysis steps: The assay estimated nucleated cells by amplifying reference gene primers. Data came from immunoSEQ multiplex PCR; TCRdb stores just in-frame clones and leaves some out. Clone size and the V and J calls come from that table; the DNA yielded D and trimming. Here the sample spans about 55,000 clones, around 90% being singletons. Germline values: CDR1 LNHDA, CDR2 SQIVND (reference sequence). The V end lost 4 bases, the J end lost 4 bases, and 13 bases lay between the germline ends. The CDR3 length is 14 residues. V gene TRBV19 combines with J gene TRBJ2-5; D perhaps matches TRBD2 (6 bases). The clonotype was recovered from a man older than 75 with acute or convalescent COVID-19. Material for sequencing was peripheral blood. The CDR3 sequence: CASSRVTSRETQYF. The CDR3 nucleotides read TGTGCCAGTAGTAGAGTGACTAGTAGAGAGACCCAGTACTTC.